This TCR beta chain was retrieved from a study of blood T cell repertoires in COVID-19. Background on the study: Specimens from acute and convalescent COVID-19 originated in the United States, Italy and Spain. From T cells, B-cell-depleted T cells, or PBMCs came the material, which was cDNA or gDNA.

Seattle patients were enrolled while actively infected and followed longitudinally. Original methodology: Amplifying reference gene primers gave estimates of nucleated cell counts. Profiling relied on immunoSEQ multiplex PCR, and the TCRdb table lists in-frame clones only, not all of them. That table furnishes V, J and clone size, whereas the DNA furnished D and trimming. This table holds about 200,000 clones, around four fifths found once. Trimming shortened V by 2 bases and J by 7 bases, and 12 bases separated the two germline ends. The CDR3 extends over 14 amino acids. Germline CDR1 and CDR2: MNHEY and SVGEGT.

This TCR derives from a woman aged 70-85 years with COVID-19, enrolled during active disease. Material for sequencing was peripheral blood. The chain carries TRBV6-2 or TRBV6-3 and TRBJ2-1; D possibly corresponds to TRBD2 (5 bases). CDR3 region: CASSYGGPINEQFF. The CDR3 DNA sequence: TGTGCCAGCAGTTACGGAGGACCGATTAATGAGCAGTTCTTC.